This TCR beta chain comes out of a study of CD8 T cells in Susac syndrome. Study-level points and caveats: As the study acknowledged, the number of individuals in its TCR sequencing and HLA analysis was relatively small.

Healthy donors, matched for age and sex, constituted the control group. From germline, CDR1 is MNHEY and CDR2 SMNVEV (reference sequence). V gave up 0 bases and J gave up 1 base; unmatched junction bases: 5. The CDR3 is 16 residues long. On this clonotype: Its antigen remains unknown.

With random hexamers, reverse transcription was performed on roughly 0.5 to 1 ug of RNA. Multiplex PCR with immunoSEQ amplified the TCR beta CDR3 across 54 Vbeta and 13 Jbeta. TCRdb ran MiXCR on the immunoSEQ multiplex PCR reads and lists one entry per CDR3 protein. The repertoire holds under 70,000 distinct CDR3 sequences, with around 94% as singletons. The source material was CD8+ T cells from PBMCs. The rearrangement joins TRBV27 to TRBJ1-1; TRBD1 agrees at 7 bases. This receptor was taken from a human donor in good health. The CDR3 DNA follows: TGTGCCAGCAGTTTATCCCCCGGGACAGCGAACACTGAAGCTTTCTTT. This sequence encodes CASSLSPGTANTEAFF.